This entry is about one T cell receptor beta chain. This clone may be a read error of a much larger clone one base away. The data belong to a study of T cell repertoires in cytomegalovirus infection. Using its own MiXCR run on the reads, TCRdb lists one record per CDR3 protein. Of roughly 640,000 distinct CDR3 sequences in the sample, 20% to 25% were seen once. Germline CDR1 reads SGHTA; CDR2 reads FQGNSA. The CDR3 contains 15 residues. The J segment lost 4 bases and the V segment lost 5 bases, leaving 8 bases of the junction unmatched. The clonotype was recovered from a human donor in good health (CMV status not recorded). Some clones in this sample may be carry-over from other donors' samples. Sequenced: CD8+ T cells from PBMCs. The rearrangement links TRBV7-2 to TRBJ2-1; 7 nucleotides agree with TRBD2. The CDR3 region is CTSSLSWRGYNEQFF. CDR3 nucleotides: TGTACCAGCAGCCTTAGCTGGCGGGGGTACAATGAGCAGTTCTTC.